The T cell receptor beta chain under discussion was sequenced for a study of blood T cell repertoires in COVID-19. The assay was immunoSEQ multiplex PCR, and TCRdb's table has in-frame clones only and misses some. The sample includes about 290,000 clones, roughly 89% seen only once; the top ten take 1.5% to 2%. In germline, CDR1 is SGHTA, CDR2 FQGTGA. The CDR3 extends over 12 amino acids. Deletions cut 5 bases from V and 6 bases from J, with 11 bases between. This chain links TRBV7-3 with TRBJ2-7, with D possibly being TRBD2 (7 bases). The specimen was PBMCs or T cells enriched from blood (not recorded which). This receptor was identified in a woman aged 40 to 50 who had recovered from COVID-19. The chain's CDR3 is CASSDGGLEQYF. The CDR3 nucleotides read TGTGCCAGCAGCGACGGGGGGCTCGAGCAGTACTTC.